This section outlines one T cell receptor (beta chain) sequence together with its context. The germline CDR1 and CDR2 sequences are MNHEY and SVGAGI. V lost 5 bases to trimming and J lost 5 bases, with 18 bases between them. The CDR3 is 15 amino acids. This sample is part of a study of blood T cells in healthy people across ages. A second PCR of roughly 7 to 11 cycles used a sample-barcoded 5' primer and a J-beta primer mix. TCRdb itself ran the 5' RACE reads through MiXCR, one entry per CDR3 protein. The sample has 2 million or so distinct CDR3 sequences; less than 50% are singletons. This clonotype originated in a woman aged 40 to 50 in good health. The specimen was blood. The genes are TRBV6-5 and TRBJ2-5; D is unresolved. CDR3 sequence reads: CASSPRPSNGETQYF. Here the CDR3 DNA reads TGTGCCAGCAGTCCTCGGCCCTCAAACGGGGAGACCCAGTACTTC.